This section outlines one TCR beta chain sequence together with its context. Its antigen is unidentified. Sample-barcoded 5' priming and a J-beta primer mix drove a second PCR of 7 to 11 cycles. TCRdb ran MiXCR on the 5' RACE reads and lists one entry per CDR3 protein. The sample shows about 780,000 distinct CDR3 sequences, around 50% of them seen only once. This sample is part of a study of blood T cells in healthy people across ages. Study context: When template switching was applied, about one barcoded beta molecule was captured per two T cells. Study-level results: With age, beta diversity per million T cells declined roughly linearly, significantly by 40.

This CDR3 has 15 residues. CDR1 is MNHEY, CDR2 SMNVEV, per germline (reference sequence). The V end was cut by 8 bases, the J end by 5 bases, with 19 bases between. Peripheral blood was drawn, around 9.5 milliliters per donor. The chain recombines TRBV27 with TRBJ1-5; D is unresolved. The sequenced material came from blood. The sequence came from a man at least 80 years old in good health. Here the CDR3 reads CASATLDGKYQPQHF. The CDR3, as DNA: TGTGCCAGCGCAACACTGGACGGAAAATATCAGCCCCAGCATTTT.